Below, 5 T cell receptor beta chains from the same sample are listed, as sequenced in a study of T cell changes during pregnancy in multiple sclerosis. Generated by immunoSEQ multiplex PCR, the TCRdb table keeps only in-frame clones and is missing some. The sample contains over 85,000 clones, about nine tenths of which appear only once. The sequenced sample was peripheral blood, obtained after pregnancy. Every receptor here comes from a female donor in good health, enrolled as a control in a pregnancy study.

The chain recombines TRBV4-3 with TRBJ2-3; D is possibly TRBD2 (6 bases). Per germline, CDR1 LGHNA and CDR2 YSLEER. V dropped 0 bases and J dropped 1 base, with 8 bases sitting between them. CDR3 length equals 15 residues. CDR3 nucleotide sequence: TGCGCCAGCAGCCAAGAGAGGGAGGGCACAGATACGCAGTATTTT. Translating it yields CASSQEREGTDTQYF.

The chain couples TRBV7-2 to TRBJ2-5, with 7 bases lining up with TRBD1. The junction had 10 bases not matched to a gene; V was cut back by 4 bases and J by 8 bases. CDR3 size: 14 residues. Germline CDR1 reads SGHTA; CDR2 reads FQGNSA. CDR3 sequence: CASSSTGAAVTQYF. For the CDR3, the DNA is TGTGCCAGCAGCTCCACAGGGGCAGCGGTAACCCAGTACTTC. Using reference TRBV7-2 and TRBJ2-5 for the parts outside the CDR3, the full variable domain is GAGVSQSPSNKVTEKGKDVELRCDPISGHTALYWYRQSLGQGLEFLIYFQGNSAPDKSGLPSDRFSAERTGGSVSTLTIQRTQQEDSAVYLCASSSTGAAVTQYFGPGTRLLVL.

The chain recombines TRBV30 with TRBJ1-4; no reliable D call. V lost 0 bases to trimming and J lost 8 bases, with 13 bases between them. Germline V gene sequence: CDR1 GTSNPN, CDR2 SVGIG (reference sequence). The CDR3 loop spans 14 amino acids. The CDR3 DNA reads TGTGCCTGGAGTGTCGTTACCTTGGGCGAAAAACTGTTTTTT. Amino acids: CAWSVVTLGEKLFF.

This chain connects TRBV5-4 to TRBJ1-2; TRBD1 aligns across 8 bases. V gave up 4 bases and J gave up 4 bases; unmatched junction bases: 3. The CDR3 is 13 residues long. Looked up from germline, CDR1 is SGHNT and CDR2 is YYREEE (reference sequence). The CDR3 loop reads CASSQGTGYGYTF. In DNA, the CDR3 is TGTGCCAGCAGCCAAGGGACAGGCTATGGCTACACCTTC.

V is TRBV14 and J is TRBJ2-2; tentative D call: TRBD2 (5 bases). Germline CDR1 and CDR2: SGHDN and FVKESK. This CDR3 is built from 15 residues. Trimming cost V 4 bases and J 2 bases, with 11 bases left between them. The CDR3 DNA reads TGTGCCAGCAGCCTTCCGGGAATTAACACCGGGGAGCTGTTTTTT. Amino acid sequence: CASSLPGINTGELFF.